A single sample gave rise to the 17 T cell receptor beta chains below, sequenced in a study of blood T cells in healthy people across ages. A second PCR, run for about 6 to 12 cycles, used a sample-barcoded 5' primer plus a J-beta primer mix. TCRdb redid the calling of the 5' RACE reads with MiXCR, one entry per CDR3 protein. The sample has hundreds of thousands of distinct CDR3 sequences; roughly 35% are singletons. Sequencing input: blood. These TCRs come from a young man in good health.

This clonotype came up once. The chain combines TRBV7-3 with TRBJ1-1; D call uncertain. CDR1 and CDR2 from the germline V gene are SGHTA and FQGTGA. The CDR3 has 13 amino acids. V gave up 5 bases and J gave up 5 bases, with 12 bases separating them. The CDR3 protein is CASSTSDGTEAFF. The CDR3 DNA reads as TGTGCCAGCAGCACCTCTGACGGGACTGAAGCTTTCTTT.

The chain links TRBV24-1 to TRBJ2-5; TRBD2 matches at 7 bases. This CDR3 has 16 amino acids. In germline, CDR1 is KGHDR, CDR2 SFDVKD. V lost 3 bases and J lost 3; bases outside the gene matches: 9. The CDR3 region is CATSDLFCAGEETQYF. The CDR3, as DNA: TGTGCCACCAGTGATCTATTCTGTGCGGGGGAAGAGACCCAGTACTTC.

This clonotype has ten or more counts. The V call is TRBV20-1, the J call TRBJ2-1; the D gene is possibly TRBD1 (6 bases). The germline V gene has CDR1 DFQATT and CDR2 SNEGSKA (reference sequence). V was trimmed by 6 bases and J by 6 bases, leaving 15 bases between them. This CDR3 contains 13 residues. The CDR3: CSARSRTANEQFF. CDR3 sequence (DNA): TGCAGTGCCAGGTCCCGGACAGCCAATGAGCAGTTCTTC.

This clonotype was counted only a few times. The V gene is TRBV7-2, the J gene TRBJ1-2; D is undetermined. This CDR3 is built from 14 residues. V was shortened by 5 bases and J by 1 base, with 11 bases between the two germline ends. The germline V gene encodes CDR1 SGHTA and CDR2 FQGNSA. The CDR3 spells CASSREGVNYGYTF. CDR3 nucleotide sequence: TGTGCCAGCAGCCGCGAGGGCGTTAACTATGGCTACACCTTC.

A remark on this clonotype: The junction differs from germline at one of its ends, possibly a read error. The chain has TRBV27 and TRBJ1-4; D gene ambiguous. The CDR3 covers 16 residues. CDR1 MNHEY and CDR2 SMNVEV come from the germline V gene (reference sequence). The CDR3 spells CASRLYGGTTNEKLFF. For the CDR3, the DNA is TGTGCCAGCAGATTATACGGCGGCACAACTAATGAAAAACTGTTTTTT. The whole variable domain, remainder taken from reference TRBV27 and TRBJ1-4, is EAQVTQNPRYLITVTGKKLTVTCSQNMNHEYMSWYRQDPGLGLRQIYYSMNVEVTDKGDVPEGYKVSRKEKRNFPLILESPSPNQTSLYFCASRLYGGTTNEKLFFGSGTQLSVL.

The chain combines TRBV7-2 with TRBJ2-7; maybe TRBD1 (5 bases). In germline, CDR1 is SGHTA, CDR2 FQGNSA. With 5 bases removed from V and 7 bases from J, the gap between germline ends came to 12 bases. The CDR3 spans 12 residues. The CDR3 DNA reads TGTGCCAGCAGCCCTTACAGACAGGAGCAGTACTTC. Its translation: CASSPYRQEQYF.

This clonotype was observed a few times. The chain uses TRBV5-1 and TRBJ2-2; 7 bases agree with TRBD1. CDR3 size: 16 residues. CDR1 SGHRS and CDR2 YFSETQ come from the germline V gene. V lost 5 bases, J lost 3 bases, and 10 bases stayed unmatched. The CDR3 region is CASRLRTTGDTGELFF. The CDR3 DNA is TGCGCCAGCAGACTAAGAACCACAGGGGACACCGGGGAGCTGTTTTTT.

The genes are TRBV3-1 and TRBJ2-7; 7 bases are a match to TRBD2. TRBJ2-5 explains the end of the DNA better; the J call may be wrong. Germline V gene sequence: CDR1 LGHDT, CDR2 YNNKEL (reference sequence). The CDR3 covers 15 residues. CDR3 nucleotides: TGTGCCAGCAGCCAAGTCTCCAGCGGGATGGAGACCCAGTACTTC. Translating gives CASSQVSSGMETQYF.

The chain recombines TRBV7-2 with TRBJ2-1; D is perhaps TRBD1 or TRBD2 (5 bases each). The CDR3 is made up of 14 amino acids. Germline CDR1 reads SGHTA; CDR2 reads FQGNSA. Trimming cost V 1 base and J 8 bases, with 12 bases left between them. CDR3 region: CASSLERQRDEQFF. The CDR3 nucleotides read TGTGCCAGCAGCTTAGAGAGACAGAGGGATGAGCAGTTCTTC.

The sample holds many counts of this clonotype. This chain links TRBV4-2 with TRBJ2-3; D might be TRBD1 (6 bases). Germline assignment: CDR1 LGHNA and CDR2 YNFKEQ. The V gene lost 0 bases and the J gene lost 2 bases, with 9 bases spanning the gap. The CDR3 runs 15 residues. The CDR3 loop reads CASSQEGQYTDTQYF. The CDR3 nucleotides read TGTGCCAGCAGCCAAGAAGGACAGTACACAGATACGCAGTATTTT.

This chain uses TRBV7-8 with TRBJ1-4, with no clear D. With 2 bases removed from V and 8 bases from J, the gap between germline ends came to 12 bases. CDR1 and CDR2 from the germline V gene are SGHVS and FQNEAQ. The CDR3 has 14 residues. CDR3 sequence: CASSLSGLLEKLFF. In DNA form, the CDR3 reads TGTGCCAGCAGCTTATCGGGGTTACTCGAAAAACTGTTTTTT.

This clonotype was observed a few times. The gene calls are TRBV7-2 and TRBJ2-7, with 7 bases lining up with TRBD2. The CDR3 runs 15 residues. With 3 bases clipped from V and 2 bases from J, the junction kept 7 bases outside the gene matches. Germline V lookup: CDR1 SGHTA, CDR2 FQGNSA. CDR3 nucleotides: TGTGCCAGCAGCTTGCAGCGGGGCGAACCCTACGAGCAGTACTTC. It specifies CASSLQRGEPYEQYF.

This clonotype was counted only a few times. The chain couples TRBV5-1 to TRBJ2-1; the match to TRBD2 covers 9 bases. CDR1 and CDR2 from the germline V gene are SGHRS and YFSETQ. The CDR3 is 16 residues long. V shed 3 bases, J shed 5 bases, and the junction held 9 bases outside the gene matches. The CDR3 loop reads CASSSLGRGGNNEQFF. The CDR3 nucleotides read TGCGCCAGCAGCTCCCTCGGGCGGGGGGGTAACAATGAGCAGTTCTTC.

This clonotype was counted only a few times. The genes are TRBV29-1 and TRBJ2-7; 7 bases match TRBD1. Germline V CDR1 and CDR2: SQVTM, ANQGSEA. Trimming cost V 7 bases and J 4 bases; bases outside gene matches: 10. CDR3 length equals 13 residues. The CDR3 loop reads CSAEVQGKYEQYF. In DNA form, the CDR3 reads TGCAGCGCAGAGGTACAGGGGAAATACGAGCAGTACTTC.

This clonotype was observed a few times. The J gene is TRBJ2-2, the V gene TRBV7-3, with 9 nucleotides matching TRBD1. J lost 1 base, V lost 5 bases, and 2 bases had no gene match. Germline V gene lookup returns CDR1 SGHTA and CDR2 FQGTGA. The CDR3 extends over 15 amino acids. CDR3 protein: CASSTTGGNTGELFF. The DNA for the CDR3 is TGTGCCAGCAGCACGACAGGGGGGAACACCGGGGAGCTGTTTTTT.

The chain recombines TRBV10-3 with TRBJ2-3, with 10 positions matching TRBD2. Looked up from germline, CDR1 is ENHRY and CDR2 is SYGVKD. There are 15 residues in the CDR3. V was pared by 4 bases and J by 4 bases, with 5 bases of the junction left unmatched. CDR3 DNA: TGTGCCATCAGTGGTTCCGGGACTAGCGCAGATACGCAGTATTTT. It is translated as CAISGSGTSADTQYF.

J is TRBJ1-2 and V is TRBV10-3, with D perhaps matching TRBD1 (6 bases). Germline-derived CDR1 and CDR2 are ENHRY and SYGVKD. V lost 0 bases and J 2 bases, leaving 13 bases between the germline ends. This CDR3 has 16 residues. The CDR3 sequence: CAISESDKGDNYGYTF. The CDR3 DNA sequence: TGTGCCATCAGTGAGTCAGATAAGGGGGACAACTATGGCTACACCTTC.